A single sample gave rise to the 13 T cell receptor beta chains below, sequenced in a study of T-cell reconstitution after alpha-beta-depleted transplantation in children. Unique molecular identifiers tagged the TCRbeta library. TCRdb reprocessed the PCR reads with MiXCR, giving one entry per CDR3 protein. The repertoire has about 3,000 distinct CDR3 sequences, roughly 27% of them found once; the top ten carry around 67%. Sequencing used PBMCs, mostly from graft donor cells, obtained 60 days after TCRalphabeta/CD19-depleted stem cell transplant. All receptors come from a male patient aged 2-15 years who had a stem cell transplant for acute myeloid leukemia, so the T cells may come from the graft donor.

This clonotype occurred many times. This chain joins TRBV7-9 and TRBJ2-5, with D possibly TRBD2 on 5 matching bases. Trimming took 5 bases from V and 4 from J, leaving 11 bases between them. Germline CDR1 is SEHNR and CDR2 is FQNEAQ (reference sequence). The CDR3 is 13 amino acids. The CDR3 loop reads CASSLRVGETQYF. The CDR3 region has the DNA TGTGCCAGCAGCCTGCGGGTGGGAGAGACCCAGTACTTC.

This clonotype came up many times. V and J are TRBV7-9 and TRBJ2-5; 8 nucleotides match TRBD1. V lost 3 bases, J lost 3 bases, and 3 bases stayed unmatched. The V gene's germline CDR1 is SEHNR and CDR2 FQNEAQ (reference sequence). The CDR3 is 14 amino acids. The CDR3: CASSFWTGKETQYF. As DNA, the CDR3 is TGTGCCAGCAGCTTTTGGACAGGGAAAGAGACCCAGTACTTC.

This clonotype was counted ten times or more. The V gene is TRBV7-9, the J gene TRBJ2-3; a possible D gene is TRBD1 (5 bases). CDR3 length equals 13 residues. Trimming took 5 bases from V and 3 from J, leaving 9 bases between them. Germline lookup yields CDR1 SEHNR and CDR2 FQNEAQ (reference sequence). The CDR3 bases are TGTGCCAGCAGCCCCAAGGGGACAGATACGCAGTATTTT. Protein sequence: CASSPKGTDTQYF. The full variable domain, completed using reference TRBV7-9 and TRBJ2-3, is DTGVSQNPRHKITKRGQNVTFRCDPISEHNRLYWYRQTLGQGPEFLTYFQNEAQLEKSRLLSDRFSAERPKGSFSTLEIQRTEQGDSAMYLCASSPKGTDTQYFGPGTRLTVL.

As concerns this clonotype: The junction does not match germline at one end; this may be a read error. The chain has TRBV27 and TRBJ2-1, with D maybe TRBD2 (6 bases). The CDR3 is 13 amino acids. The germline V gene has CDR1 MNHEY and CDR2 SMNVEV (reference sequence). CDR3 nucleotides: TGTGCCAGCAGCCCCGGGGGTTCCTACAATGAGCACTTC. This gives the protein CASSPGGSYNEHF.

This clonotype was recorded at least ten times. The rearrangement links TRBV7-9 to TRBJ2-4; no reliable D call. Trimming took off 1 base at V and 8 bases at J, with 0 bases between the two ends. Germline CDR1 reads SEHNR; CDR2 reads FQNEAQ (reference sequence). The CDR3 runs to 10 residues. The CDR3: CASSLDIQYF. CDR3 DNA sequence: TGTGCCAGCAGCTTAGACATTCAGTACTTC.

This clonotype came up many times. The chain has TRBV13 and TRBJ1-4, with 8 bases lining up with TRBD1. This CDR3 is 16 amino acids long. Germline V gene sequence: CDR1 PRHDT, CDR2 FYEKMQ (reference sequence). The V and J ends lost 0 bases and 11 bases, in that order; junction bases with no gene match: 11. In DNA, the CDR3 is TGTGCCAGCAGCTTAGGGGTTGGACAGGGACCAGATAAACTGTTTTTT. This codes for CASSLGVGQGPDKLFF.

This clonotype appeared many times. A much more abundant neighbour one base away suggests this may be a read error. This sequence joins TRBV4-2 and TRBJ2-1; no clear D gene. The CDR3 contains 15 residues. From germline, CDR1 is LGHNA and CDR2 YNFKEQ. Trimming took off 3 bases at V and 1 base at J, with 10 bases between the two ends. CDR3 protein: CASSHGPLSYNEQFF. The CDR3 region has the DNA TGTGCCAGCAGCCATGGGCCCTTGTCCTACAATGAGCAGTTCTTC.

The chain joins TRBV10-3 to TRBJ1-5; 7 bases align to TRBD1. Germline CDR1 and CDR2: ENHRY and SYGVKD. The CDR3 sequence is 14 residues long. CDR3 DNA: TGTGTCTCCAGTGGTGACAGGGAGTATCAGCCCCAGCATTTT. Translating gives CVSSGDREYQPQHF.

By proportion, this clonotype is medium-sized. The V gene is TRBV9, the J gene TRBJ2-7; TRBD1 agrees at 8 bases. Trimming took 3 bases from V and 9 from J; bases not matched to a gene: 17. This CDR3 has 16 amino acids. Germline V gene lookup returns CDR1 SGDLS and CDR2 YYNGEE. The CDR3 DNA follows: TGTGCCAGCAGCGGGGCTCCGGGACAGGATTTTTTTAGGCAGTACTTC. It yields the protein CASSGAPGQDFFRQYF. Variable domain in full (rest from reference TRBV9 and TRBJ2-7): DSGVTQTPKHLITATGQRVTLRCSPRSGDLSVYWYQQSLDQGLQFLIQYYNGEERAKGNILERFSAQQFPDLHSELNLSSLELGDSALYFCASSGAPGQDFFRQYFGPGTRLTVT.

The chain uses TRBV5-6 and TRBJ1-1; 9 bases agree with TRBD1. V lost 2 bases to trimming and J lost 12 bases; unmatched junction nucleotides: 8. This CDR3 comprises 13 residues. Germline loops: CDR1 SGHDT, CDR2 YYEEEE. In DNA form, the CDR3 reads TGTGCCAGCAGCTTAGTGGACAGGGGAGTACCTTTCTTT. Protein product: CASSLVDRGVPFF. The full variable domain, in which reference TRBV5-6 and TRBJ1-1 provide the parts outside the CDR3, is DAGVTQSPTHLIKTRGQQVTLRCSPKSGHDTVSWYQQALGQGPQFIFQYYEEEERQRGNFPDRFSGHQFPNYSSELNVNALLLGDSALYLCASSLVDRGVPFFGQGTRLTVV.

This clonotype has just a few counts. The V gene is TRBV5-4, the J gene TRBJ1-1; the D gene is possibly TRBD1 (6 bases). The CDR3 sequence is 14 residues long. Germline values: CDR1 SGHNT, CDR2 YYREEE (reference sequence). The V gene lost 3 bases and the J gene lost 1 base, with 10 bases spanning the gap. The CDR3 DNA reads TGTGCCAGCAGCTCGACAGGTACGAACACTGAAGCTTTCTTT. This encodes CASSSTGTNTEAFF.

This clonotype has a count of ten or more. The V gene is TRBV18, the J gene TRBJ1-1; 10 bases are a match to TRBD1. The CDR3 totals 15 residues. Per the germline V gene, CDR1 is KGHSH and CDR2 is LQKENI. V shed 4 bases, J shed 10 bases, and the junction held 12 bases outside the gene matches. The CDR3 sequence is CASSLKKGTGESAFF. CDR3 sequence (DNA): TGTGCCAGCTCACTAAAGAAGGGGACAGGGGAATCAGCTTTCTTT.

This clonotype was detected many times. The chain has TRBV7-9 and TRBJ2-7, with D unresolved. Trimming took off 3 bases at V and 5 bases at J, with 8 bases between the two ends. This CDR3 is 12 amino acids long. Germline V gene data show CDR1 as SEHNR and CDR2 as FQNEAQ (reference sequence). The CDR3 is CASSFLRHEQYF. In DNA form, the CDR3 reads TGTGCCAGCAGCTTTTTGCGCCACGAGCAGTACTTC.